This T cell receptor beta chain is drawn from a study of CD8 T cells in ankylosing spondylitis. General study points: Both synovial fluid and blood in reactive arthritis had previously been reported to carry some motif variants.

This clonotype was recorded at least ten times. Antigen unknown. TCRdb reanalysed the 5' RACE reads using MiXCR and keeps one entry per CDR3 protein. Here the sample spans about 42,000 distinct CDR3 sequences, roughly 2.5% being singletons. The CDR3 is made up of 16 amino acids. The germline CDR1 and CDR2 sequences are SGDLS and YYNGEE. Germline trimming cut 2 bases from V and 3 bases from J; bases unmatched to any gene: 8. The sample consisted of blood, either unsorted or a sorted T cell fraction (not recorded which). This TCR was recovered from a male donor with ankylosing spondylitis or in good health (not recorded which). J is TRBJ2-3 and V is TRBV9; 8 nucleotides align to TRBD2. CDR3 amino acids: CASSVNSGMRTDTQYF. The CDR3 DNA sequence: TGTGCCAGCAGCGTTAATAGCGGGATGAGGACAGATACGCAGTATTTT.